This T cell receptor (beta chain) was observed in a study of blood T cell repertoires in COVID-19. Clones were read by immunoSEQ multiplex PCR, and TCRdb kept only the in-frame ones, dropping some. The sample has about 190,000 clones, roughly 90% seen once. From germline, CDR1 is MNHEY and CDR2 SVGEGT. Trimming took 4 bases from V and 5 from J, leaving 20 bases between them. This CDR3 region has 16 residues. V usage is TRBV6-2 or TRBV6-3 and J usage is TRBJ1-2; D unresolved. The clonotype originates from a man in his forties with acute or convalescent COVID-19. The sample was peripheral blood. In nucleotides, the CDR3 is TGTGCCAGCAGTTTTCGGGAACAAATAGCTCGGTATGGCTACACCTTC. Translated: CASSFREQIARYGYTF.